This T cell receptor (beta chain) came from a study of graft-versus-host responses after intestinal transplantation (dated by TCRdb to the early 2020s). Regarding the study in general: Multivisceral, liver-intestinal, or isolated intestinal transplants were received by the recipients. To identify alloreactive clones, pre-transplant mixed lymphocyte reaction products were sequenced and compared with unstimulated pre-transplant donor and recipient T cells. Donor T cell macrochimerism was defined as a peak of at least 4% donor T cells among recipient peripheral blood mononuclear cells. Of the approximately 25 intestinal transplant recipients enrolled in the cohort, one of whom was a retransplant, a few patients without pretransplant specimens were excluded. After intestinal transplantation, graft-versus-host and host-versus-graft alloreactive T cell clones were followed in the graft, circulation and bone marrow using bulk TCR-beta CDR3 sequencing. Every recipient was given anti-thymocyte globulin induction, followed by approximately 3 years of maintenance tacrolimus and steroids. Samples from three later patients were sequenced in-house on an Illumina MiSeq with MiXCR processing rather than by the commercial service.

In the first month after transplant, blood samples were collected up to 4 times, and after that at least monthly when available. The V and J ends are trimmed by 1 base and 3 bases, leaving 3 bases between them. The cysteine opens and the phenylalanine closes a CDR3 of 12 amino acids. Of the read, only the CDR3 DNA is kept; its 36 bases are in frame from base 1. The CDR1 and CDR2 encoded by the germline V gene are SGHAT and FQNNGV. The full study reports these points: Patients with donor T cell macrochimerism had high GvH to HvG T cell clonal ratios in their allografts. The conclusions were limited by the relatively low number and heterogeneity of the intestinal transplant patients. GvH clones turned up in recipient bone marrow, with some appearing earlier in ileal mucosa or blood, a pattern consistent with an intestinal mucosal origin. Peak levels of circulating GvH clones were associated with declines in HvG clones early after transplant.

About this clone: It has no known antigen specificity. Base qualities are not provided; no much larger clone lies one nucleotide away.

Library method: the immunoSEQ multiplex PCR assay. For most patients, high-throughput TCR-beta CDR3 sequencing of genomic DNA was performed by Adaptive Biotechnologies. Per the authors' processing: TCR sequencing data for approximately 17 patients were retrieved from Adaptive's ImmunoSEQ software; a few other patients were processed with MiXCR and VDJtools. CDR3 nucleotide sequences shared between donor and recipient were removed because their origin could not be assigned. To count as alloreactive, a clone needed at least 2-fold expansion over unstimulated cells and a minimum CFSE-low frequency of 0.002% (template counts) or 0.001% (read counts). Clones detected in sequenced pre-transplant spleen, lymph node, or MLR CFSE-low populations of the donor or recipient were defined as mappable. Cumulative frequency of alloreactive clones was calculated as a percentage of all sequences weighted by copy number. TCRdb took over this immuneACCESS table, retaining in-frame rearrangements with V and J assigned. Such tables are incomplete; in checked studies, under half of the missing clones stem from an unresolved V gene, and the remainder is unexplained. Clone size and the V and J calls come from that table; the DNA yielded D and trimming. The sample table records around 54,000 clones; 91% of these occur just once. Together, the top ten hold about 6% of the sample.

Sequencing was performed on PBMCs, taken approximately 97 weeks after intestinal transplant. The V and J segments used are TRBV11-2 and TRBJ2-5; a confident D gene designation cannot be given. The TCR comes from a human patient who received an intestinal transplant, so some T cells may come from the graft donor. The sequence in DNA is TGTGCCAGCAGCTTAGCAAAAGAGACCCAGTACTTC. The encoded protein is CASSLAKETQYF.